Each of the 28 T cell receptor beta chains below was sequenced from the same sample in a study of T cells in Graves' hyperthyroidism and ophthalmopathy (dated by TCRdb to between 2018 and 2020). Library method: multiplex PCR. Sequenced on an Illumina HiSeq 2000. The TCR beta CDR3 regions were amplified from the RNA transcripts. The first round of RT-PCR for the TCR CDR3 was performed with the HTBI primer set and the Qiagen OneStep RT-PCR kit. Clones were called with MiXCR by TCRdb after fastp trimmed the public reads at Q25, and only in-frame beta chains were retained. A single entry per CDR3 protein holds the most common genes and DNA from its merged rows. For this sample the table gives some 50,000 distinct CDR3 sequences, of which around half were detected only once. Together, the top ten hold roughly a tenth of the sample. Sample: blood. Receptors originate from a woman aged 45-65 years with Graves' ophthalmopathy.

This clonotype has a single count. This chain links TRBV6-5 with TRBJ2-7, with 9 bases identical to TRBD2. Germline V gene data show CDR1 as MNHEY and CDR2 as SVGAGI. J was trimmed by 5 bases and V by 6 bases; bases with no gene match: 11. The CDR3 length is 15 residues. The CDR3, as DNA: TGTGCCAGCAGGACGGCTAGCGGGGTTACTCACGAGCAGTACTTC. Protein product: CASRTASGVTHEQYF.

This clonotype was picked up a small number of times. The CDR3 here is CASSLSDSEGETQYF. CDR3 DNA sequence: TGTGCCAGCAGTTTATCGGACAGCGAGGGGGAGACCCAGTACTTC. This chain connects TRBV27 to TRBJ2-5; a weak D match, TRBD1 (6 bases). The germline V and J ends were trimmed by 0 bases and 5 bases, with 13 bases remaining between them. The CDR3 runs 15 residues. Per the germline V gene, CDR1 is MNHEY and CDR2 is SMNVEV (reference sequence).

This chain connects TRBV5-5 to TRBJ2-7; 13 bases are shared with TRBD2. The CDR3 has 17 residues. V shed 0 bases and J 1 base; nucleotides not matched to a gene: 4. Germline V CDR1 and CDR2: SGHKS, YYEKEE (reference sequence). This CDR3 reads CASSLEWGLAGSYEQYF. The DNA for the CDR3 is TGTGCCAGCAGCTTGGAGTGGGGACTAGCGGGGTCCTACGAGCAGTACTTC. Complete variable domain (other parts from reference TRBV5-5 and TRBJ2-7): DAGVTQSPTHLIKTRGQQVTLRCSPISGHKSVSWYQQVLGQGPQFIFQYYEKEERGRGNFPDRFSARQFPNYSSELNVNALLLGDSALYLCASSLEWGLAGSYEQYFGPGTRLTVT.

The CDR3 bases are TGTGCCAGCAGCTTGGCTAGCGTTGCCACAGATACGCAGTATTTT. Amino acid sequence: CASSLASVATDTQYF. The gene calls are TRBV5-4 and TRBJ2-3; D is perhaps TRBD2 (6 bases). Per germline, CDR1 SGHNT and CDR2 YYREEE (reference sequence). The ends were cut back, 0 bases at V and 2 bases at J, with 10 bases in the middle. The CDR3 totals 15 residues.

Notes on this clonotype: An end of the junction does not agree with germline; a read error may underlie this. DNA for the CDR3: TGTGCCAGTAGCTCCGACCCGAGCTCTGGAAACACCTTC. Protein sequence: CASSSDPSSGNTF. The chain links TRBV7-6 to TRBJ1-2, with D unresolved. Germline V lookup: CDR1 SGHVS, CDR2 FNYEAQ. This CDR3 contains 13 residues. The full variable domain, in which reference TRBV7-6 and TRBJ1-2 provide the parts outside the CDR3, is GAGVSQSPRYKVTKRGQDVALRCDPISGHVSLYWYRQALGQGPEFLTYFNYEAQQDKSGLPNDRFSAERPEGSISTLTIQRTEQRDSAMYRCASSSDPSSGNTFGSGTRLTVV.

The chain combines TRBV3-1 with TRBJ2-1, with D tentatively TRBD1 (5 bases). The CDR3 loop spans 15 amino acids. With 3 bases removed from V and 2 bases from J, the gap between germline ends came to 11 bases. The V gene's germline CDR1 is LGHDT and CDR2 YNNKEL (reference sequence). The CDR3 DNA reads TGTGCCAGCAGCCACCCAGGGTACACCTACAATGAGCAGTTCTTC. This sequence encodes CASSHPGYTYNEQFF.

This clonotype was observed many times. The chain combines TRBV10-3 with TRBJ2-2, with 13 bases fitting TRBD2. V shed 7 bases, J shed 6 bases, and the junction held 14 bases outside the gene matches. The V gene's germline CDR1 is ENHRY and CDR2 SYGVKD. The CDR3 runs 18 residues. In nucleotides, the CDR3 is TGTGCCATCACCCCCGGGACTAGCGGGGTCCCAGGGGCCGGGGAGCTGTTTTTT. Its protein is CAITPGTSGVPGAGELFF.

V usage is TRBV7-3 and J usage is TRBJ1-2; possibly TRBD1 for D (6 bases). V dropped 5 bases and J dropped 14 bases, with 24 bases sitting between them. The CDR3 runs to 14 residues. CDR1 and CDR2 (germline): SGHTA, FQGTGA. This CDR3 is CASSAGYTGGALTF. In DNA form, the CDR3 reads TGTGCCAGCAGCGCAGGGTACACCGGGGGCGCGCTTACCTTC. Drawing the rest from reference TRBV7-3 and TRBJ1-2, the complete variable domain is GAGVSQTPSNKVTEKGKYVELRCDPISGHTALYWYRQSLGQGPEFLIYFQGTGAADDSGLPNDRFFAVRPEGSVSTLKIQRTERGDSAVYLCASSAGYTGGALTFGSGTRLTVV.

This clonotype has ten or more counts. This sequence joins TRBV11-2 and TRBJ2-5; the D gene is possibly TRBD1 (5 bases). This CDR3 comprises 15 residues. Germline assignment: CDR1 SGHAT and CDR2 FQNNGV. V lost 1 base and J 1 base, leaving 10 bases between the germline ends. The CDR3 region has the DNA TGTGCCAGCAGCTTAGGGGCAGGGCTCCAAGAGACCCAGTACTTC. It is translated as CASSLGAGLQETQYF.

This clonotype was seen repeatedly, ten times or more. In nucleotides, the CDR3 is TGTGCCATCAGTGAGAGGGACCTCCAAGAGACCCAGTACTTC. Translated, it gives CAISERDLQETQYF. V gene TRBV10-3 combines with J gene TRBJ2-5; either TRBD1 or TRBD2 may supply D (5 bases each). Germline CDR1 reads ENHRY; CDR2 reads SYGVKD. The V gene lost 2 bases and the J gene lost 1 base, with 8 bases spanning the gap. The CDR3 is 14 residues long.

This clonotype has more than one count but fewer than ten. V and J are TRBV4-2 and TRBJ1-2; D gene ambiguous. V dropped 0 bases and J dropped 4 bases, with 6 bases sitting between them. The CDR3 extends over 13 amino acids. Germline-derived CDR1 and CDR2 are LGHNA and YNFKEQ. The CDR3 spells CASSQDSAYGYTF. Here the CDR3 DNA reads TGTGCCAGCAGCCAAGATAGCGCCTATGGCTACACCTTC.

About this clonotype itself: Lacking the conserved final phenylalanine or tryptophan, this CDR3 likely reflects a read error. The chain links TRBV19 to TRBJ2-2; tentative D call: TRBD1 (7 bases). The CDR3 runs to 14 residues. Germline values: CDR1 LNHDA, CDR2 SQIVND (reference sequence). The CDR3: CASMNRGYTGGLFL. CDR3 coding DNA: TGTGCCAGTATGAACAGGGGATACACCGGGGGGCTGTTTCTT.

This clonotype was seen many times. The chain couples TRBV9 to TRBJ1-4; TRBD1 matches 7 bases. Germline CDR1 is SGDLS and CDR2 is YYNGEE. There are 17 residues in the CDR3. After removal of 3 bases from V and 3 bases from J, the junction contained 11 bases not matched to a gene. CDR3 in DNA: TGTGCCAGCAGCGCGGGGGGAGGGGGCAAGGCTAATGAAAAACTGTTTTTT. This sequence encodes CASSAGGGGKANEKLFF.

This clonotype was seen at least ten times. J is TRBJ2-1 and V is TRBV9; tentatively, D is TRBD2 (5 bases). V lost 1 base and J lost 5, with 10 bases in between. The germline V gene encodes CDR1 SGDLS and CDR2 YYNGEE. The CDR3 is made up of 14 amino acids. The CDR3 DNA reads TGTGCCAGCAGCGTATTTGGGAGTCACAATGAGCAGTTCTTC. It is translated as CASSVFGSHNEQFF.

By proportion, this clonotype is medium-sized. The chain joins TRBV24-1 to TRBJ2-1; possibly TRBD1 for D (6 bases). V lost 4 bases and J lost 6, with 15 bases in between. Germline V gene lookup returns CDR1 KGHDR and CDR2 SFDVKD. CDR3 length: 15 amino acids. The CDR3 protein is CATSDPGPQGNEQFF. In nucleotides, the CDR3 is TGTGCCACCAGTGACCCCGGCCCACAGGGCAATGAGCAGTTCTTC.

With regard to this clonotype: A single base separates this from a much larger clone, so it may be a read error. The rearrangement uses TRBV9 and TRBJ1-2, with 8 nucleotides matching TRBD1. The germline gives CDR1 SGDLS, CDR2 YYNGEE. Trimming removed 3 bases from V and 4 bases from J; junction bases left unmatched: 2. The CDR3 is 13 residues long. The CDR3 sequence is CASSGTGSYGYTF. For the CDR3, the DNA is TGTGCCAGCAGCGGGACAGGGAGCTATGGCTACACCTTC.

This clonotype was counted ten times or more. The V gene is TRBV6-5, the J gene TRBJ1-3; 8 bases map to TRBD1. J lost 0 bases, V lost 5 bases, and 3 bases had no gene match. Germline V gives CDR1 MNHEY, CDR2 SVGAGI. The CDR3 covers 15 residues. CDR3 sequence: CASSSTGGSGNTIYF. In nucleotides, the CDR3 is TGTGCCAGCAGTAGCACAGGGGGCTCTGGAAACACCATATATTTT.

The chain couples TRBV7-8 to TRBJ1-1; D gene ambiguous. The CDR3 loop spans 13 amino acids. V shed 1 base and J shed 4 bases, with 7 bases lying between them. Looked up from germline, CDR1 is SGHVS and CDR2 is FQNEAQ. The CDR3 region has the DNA TGTGCCAGCAGCTTAGGGGTTGGCACTGAAGCTTTCTTT. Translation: CASSLGVGTEAFF. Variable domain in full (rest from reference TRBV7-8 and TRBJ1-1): GAGVSQSPRYKVAKRGQDVALRCDPISGHVSLFWYQQALGQGPEFLTYFQNEAQLDKSGLPSDRFFAERPEGSVSTLKIQRTQQEDSAVYLCASSLGVGTEAFFGQGTRLTVV.

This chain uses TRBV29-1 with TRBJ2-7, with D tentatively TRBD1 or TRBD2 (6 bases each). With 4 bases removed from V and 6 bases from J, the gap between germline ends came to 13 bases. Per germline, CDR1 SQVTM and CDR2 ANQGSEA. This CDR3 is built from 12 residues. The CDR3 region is CSVGGAPSEQYF. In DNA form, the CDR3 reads TGCAGCGTTGGGGGGGCTCCTAGCGAGCAGTACTTC.

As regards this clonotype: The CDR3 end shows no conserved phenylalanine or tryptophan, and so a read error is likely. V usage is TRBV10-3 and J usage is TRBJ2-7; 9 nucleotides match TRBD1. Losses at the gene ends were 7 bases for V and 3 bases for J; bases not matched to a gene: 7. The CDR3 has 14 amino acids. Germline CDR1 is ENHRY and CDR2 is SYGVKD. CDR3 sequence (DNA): TGTGCCATCAAAACGGACAGGGGCGACTACGAGCAGTACTCC. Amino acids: CAIKTDRGDYEQYS.

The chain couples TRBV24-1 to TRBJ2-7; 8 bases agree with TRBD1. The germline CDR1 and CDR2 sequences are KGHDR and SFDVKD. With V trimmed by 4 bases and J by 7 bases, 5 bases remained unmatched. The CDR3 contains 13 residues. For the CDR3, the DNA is TGTGCCACCAGTGAGACGACAGGGGAAGAGCAGTACTTC. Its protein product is CATSETTGEEQYF.

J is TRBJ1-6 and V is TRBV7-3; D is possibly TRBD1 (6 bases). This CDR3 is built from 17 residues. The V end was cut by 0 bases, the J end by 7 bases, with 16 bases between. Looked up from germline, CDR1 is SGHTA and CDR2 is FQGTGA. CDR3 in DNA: TGTGCCAGCAGCTTAACGGGCCGATGGGGGCAGAATTCACCCCTCCACTTT. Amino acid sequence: CASSLTGRWGQNSPLHF.

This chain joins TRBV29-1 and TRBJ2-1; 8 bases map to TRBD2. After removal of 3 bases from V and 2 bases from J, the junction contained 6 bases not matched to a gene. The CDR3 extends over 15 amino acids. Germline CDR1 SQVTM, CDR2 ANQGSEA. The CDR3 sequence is CSVEVRGGPYNEQFF. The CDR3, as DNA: TGCAGCGTTGAGGTCCGGGGGGGACCCTACAATGAGCAGTTCTTC.

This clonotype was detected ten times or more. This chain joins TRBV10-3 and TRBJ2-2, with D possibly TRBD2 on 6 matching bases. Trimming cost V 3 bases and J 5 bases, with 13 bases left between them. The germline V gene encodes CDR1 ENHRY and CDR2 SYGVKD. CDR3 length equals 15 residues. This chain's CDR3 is CAISDMTSRTGELFF. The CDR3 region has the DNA TGTGCCATCAGTGATATGACTAGTAGGACCGGGGAGCTGTTTTTT.

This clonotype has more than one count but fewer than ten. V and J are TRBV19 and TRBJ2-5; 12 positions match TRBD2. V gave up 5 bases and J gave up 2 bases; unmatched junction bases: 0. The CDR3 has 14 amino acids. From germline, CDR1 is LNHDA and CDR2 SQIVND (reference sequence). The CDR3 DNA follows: TGTGCCAGTAGTGGACTAGCGGGGCAAGAGACCCAGTACTTC. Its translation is CASSGLAGQETQYF.

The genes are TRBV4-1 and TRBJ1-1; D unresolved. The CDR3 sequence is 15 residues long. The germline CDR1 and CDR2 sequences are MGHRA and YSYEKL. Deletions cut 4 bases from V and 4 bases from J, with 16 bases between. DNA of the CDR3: TGCGCCAGCAGCCCCACTTTGGGATCCGTCACTGAAGCTTTCTTT. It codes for CASSPTLGSVTEAFF.

The CDR3 region has the DNA TGTGCCAGCAGTTACGCACGGGGGGACCAAGAGACCCAGTACTTC. It codes for CASSYARGDQETQYF. The chain couples TRBV6-6 to TRBJ2-5; 7 bases are a match to TRBD2. After removal of 2 bases from V and 0 bases from J, the junction contained 3 bases not matched to a gene. Germline assignment: CDR1 MNHNY and CDR2 SVGAGI (reference sequence). The CDR3 totals 15 residues.

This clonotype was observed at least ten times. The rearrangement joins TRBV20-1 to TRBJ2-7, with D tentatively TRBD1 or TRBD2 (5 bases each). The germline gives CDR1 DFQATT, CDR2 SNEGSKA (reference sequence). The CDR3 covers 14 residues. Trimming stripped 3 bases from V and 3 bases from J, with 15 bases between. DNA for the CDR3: TGCAGTGCTAGCCCCGGGACCAGGATCTACGAGCAGTACTTC. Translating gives CSASPGTRIYEQYF.